One sample yielded the 27 T cell receptor beta chains listed below, sequenced in a study of Ad26.COV2.S vaccination and SARS-CoV-2 variants (dated by TCRdb to 2020 to 2022). This specimen's treatment or condition label, interpreted: around 19 received Ad26.COV2.S at low or high dose, single or two shots; about 5 received placebo; per-sample allocation not given. Repertoires of vaccine and placebo recipients were sequenced from samples collected on day 63 after the first injection. Preparation of the library involved the immunoSEQ multiplex PCR assay. Here the immuneACCESS table is served through TCRdb, limited to in-frame sequences with V and J called. Missing clones are a known gap in these copies; in checked studies unresolved V genes cover under half, and the rest lacks a known reason. The sample table contains about 680,000 clones; only one count was recorded for around 90% of them. 1.5% of the sample lies in the top ten.

The source was peripheral blood, collected in a trial of Ad26.COV2.S vaccine versus placebo. The receptors come from a person aged 18-60 years who received the Ad26.COV2.S COVID-19 vaccine or a placebo.

This sequence joins TRBV30 and TRBJ2-3, with 8 bases aligning to TRBD2. The CDR3 consists of 13 residues. The V and J ends lost 5 bases and 8 bases, in that order; junction bases with no gene match: 9. Germline assignment: CDR1 GTSNPN and CDR2 SVGIG (reference sequence). The CDR3 reads CAWEREKRGTQYF. CDR3 in DNA: TGTGCCTGGGAGCGGGAGAAGAGGGGTACGCAGTATTTT.

The chain recombines TRBV24-1 with TRBJ2-7; the match to TRBD2 covers 7 bases. Germline V gene sequence: CDR1 KGHDR, CDR2 SFDVKD. V lost 12 bases to trimming and J lost 5 bases; unmatched junction nucleotides: 6. The CDR3 runs 11 residues. CDR3 loop: CAPGGSNEQYF. Here the CDR3 DNA reads TGTGCCCCGGGCGGGAGCAACGAGCAGTACTTC.

The CDR3 here is CASSIGSGQGIEAFF. The CDR3 DNA is TGTGCCAGTAGTATAGGATCGGGACAGGGGATTGAAGCTTTCTTT. This rearrangement joins TRBV19 to TRBJ1-1; TRBD1 aligns across 10 bases. Germline values: CDR1 LNHDA, CDR2 SQIVND (reference sequence). The CDR3 length is 15 residues. Trimming cost V 1 base and J 7 bases; bases outside gene matches: 6.

The J gene is TRBJ1-1, the V gene TRBV6-1; D is unclear. The CDR3 sequence is 12 residues long. Trimming stripped 3 bases from V and 4 bases from J, with 6 bases between. Germline values: CDR1 MNHNS, CDR2 SASEGT. The CDR3 is CASSELATEAFF. CDR3 DNA: TGTGCCAGCAGTGAGTTGGCCACTGAAGCTTTCTTT.

V is TRBV13 and J is TRBJ2-7; TRBD1 aligns across 10 bases. Germline CDR1 and CDR2: PRHDT and FYEKMQ (reference sequence). The CDR3 runs 15 residues. The junction had 7 bases not matched to a gene; V was cut back by 5 bases and J by 3 bases. The CDR3 nucleotides read TGTGCCAGCAGCACTCGGGACAGGGGACTCTACGAGCAGTACTTC. As protein: CASSTRDRGLYEQYF. Combining the CDR3 with reference TRBV13 and TRBJ2-7 gives the whole variable domain AAGVIQSPRHLIKEKRETATLKCYPIPRHDTVYWYQQGPGQDPQFLISFYEKMQSDKGSIPDRFSAQQFSDYHSELNMSSLELGDSALYFCASSTRDRGLYEQYFGPGTRLTVT.

V and J are TRBV7-3 and TRBJ2-1, with TRBD2 as a possible D gene (5 bases). Deletions cut 2 bases from V and 2 bases from J, with 10 bases between. This CDR3 has 15 residues. From germline, CDR1 is SGHTA and CDR2 FQGTGA. CDR3 sequence reads: CASSLFTSPYNEQFF. Written as DNA, the CDR3 is TGTGCCAGCAGCTTATTTACTAGTCCCTACAATGAGCAGTTCTTC.

The chain has TRBV7-2 and TRBJ2-1, with 8 bases that match TRBD1. Germline V gene sequence: CDR1 SGHTA, CDR2 FQGNSA. The V segment lost 5 bases and the J segment 7 bases; nucleotides outside the gene matches: 4. The CDR3 extends over 13 amino acids. As DNA, the CDR3 is TGTGCCAGCAGCAGACAGGGGTCAAATGAGCAGTTCTTC. Its protein is CASSRQGSNEQFF.

This clone was seen once. The rearrangement uses TRBV6-6 and TRBJ1-1; D is perhaps TRBD1 (6 bases). V lost 6 bases, J lost 0 bases, and 11 bases lay in between. Germline CDR1 reads MNHNY; CDR2 reads SVGAGI (reference sequence). The CDR3 has 14 amino acids. Here the CDR3 reads CASRIQGLNTEAFF. The CDR3 DNA is TGTGCCAGCAGGATACAGGGATTGAACACTGAAGCTTTCTTT.

The CDR3 DNA follows: TGTGCCAGCAGTCGTCCCGGGACAGATGCCTATGGCTACACCTTC. Protein product: CASSRPGTDAYGYTF. This chain connects TRBV6-5 to TRBJ1-2, with 7 nucleotides matching TRBD1. V lost 5 bases, J lost 4 bases, and 10 bases stayed unmatched. CDR1 MNHEY and CDR2 SVGAGI come from the germline V gene. The CDR3 spans 15 residues.

The chain recombines TRBV7-2 with TRBJ2-7; D is unclear. Germline V gives CDR1 SGHTA, CDR2 FQGNSA. The CDR3 totals 13 residues. V shed 1 base and J shed 7 bases, with 11 bases lying between them. CDR3 in amino acids: CASSLGAYVEQYF. The DNA of the CDR3 is TGTGCCAGCAGCTTAGGAGCGTACGTGGAGCAGTACTTC.

This clone has a count of ten or more. V and J are TRBV29-1 and TRBJ1-1; weak D call: TRBD1 (6 bases). Germline values: CDR1 SQVTM, CDR2 ANQGSEA. The germline V and J ends were trimmed by 4 bases and 10 bases, with 16 bases remaining between them. The CDR3 runs to 12 residues. The CDR3 reads CSVVADSRVAFF. Written as DNA, the CDR3 is TGCAGCGTTGTAGCGGACAGCAGGGTAGCTTTCTTT.

This chain links TRBV6-4 with TRBJ2-3; D remains ambiguous. Germline assignment: CDR1 MRHNA and CDR2 SNTAGT. The CDR3 has 14 amino acids. Trimming pared 3 bases from V and 2 bases from J, leaving 9 bases between. The CDR3 loop is CASSEQAPTDTQYF. In nucleotides, the CDR3 is TGTGCCAGCAGTGAGCAGGCTCCCACAGATACGCAGTATTTT.

This chain links TRBV18 with TRBJ2-6; 9 bases are a match to TRBD1. From germline, CDR1 is KGHSH and CDR2 LQKENI. The ends lost 3 bases at V and 0 bases at J; junction bases unmatched: 3. There are 17 residues in the CDR3. The CDR3 coding sequence is TGTGCCAGCTCACCGAAACAGGGGGCCTCTGGGGCCAACGTCCTGACTTTC. Its protein product is CASSPKQGASGANVLTF.

The V gene is TRBV5-1, the J gene TRBJ1-4; 11 nucleotides align to TRBD1. This CDR3 is built from 14 residues. The germline V gene has CDR1 SGHRS and CDR2 YFSETQ. V was pared by 5 bases and J by 7 bases, with 4 bases of the junction left unmatched. This CDR3 is CASRDRGLGEKLFF. The CDR3 region has the DNA TGCGCCAGCAGGGACAGGGGGCTAGGTGAAAAACTGTTTTTT.

The chain recombines TRBV6-5 with TRBJ2-5, with D possibly TRBD1 on 5 matching bases. Germline values: CDR1 MNHEY, CDR2 SVGAGI. V lost 3 bases and J 7 bases, leaving 18 bases between the germline ends. The CDR3 is made up of 15 amino acids. The CDR3 DNA sequence: TGTGCCAGCAGTTATGAAGGACAATTATCCAGGACCCAGTACTTC. This sequence encodes CASSYEGQLSRTQYF.

This clone showed up just a few times. V usage is TRBV7-9 and J usage is TRBJ2-2; 7 bases align to TRBD1. CDR1 and CDR2 from the germline V gene are SEHNR and FQNEAQ (reference sequence). The CDR3 contains 15 residues. The V segment lost 2 bases and the J segment 6 bases; nucleotides outside the gene matches: 6. The CDR3 DNA follows: TGTGCCAGCAGCTTAAGGGGGCTGCTGGCCGGGGAGCTGTTTTTT. Translation: CASSLRGLLAGELFF.

V is TRBV19 and J is TRBJ1-5; D unclear. With 0 bases removed from V and 1 base from J, the gap between germline ends came to 10 bases. CDR3 length: 16 residues. CDR1 is LNHDA and CDR2 is SQIVND in the germline V gene (reference sequence). CDR3 nucleotides: TGTGCCAGTAGTATAGAGGGAGGGTACAGCAATCAGCCCCAGCATTTT. It specifies CASSIEGGYSNQPQHF.

The V and J genes are TRBV7-8 and TRBJ1-1; no firm D call. V was shortened by 3 bases and J by 2 bases, with 10 bases between the two germline ends. The germline V gene encodes CDR1 SGHVS and CDR2 FQNEAQ. The length of the CDR3 is 14 residues. The CDR3 coding sequence is TGTGCCAGCAGCTTCCTCGACAAAAACACTGAAGCTTTCTTT. Translation: CASSFLDKNTEAFF.

V usage is TRBV15 and J usage is TRBJ2-7, with a tentative D call TRBD2 (5 bases). CDR3 size: 17 residues. The V and J ends lost 0 bases and 3 bases respectively, with 18 bases between them. Germline assignment: CDR1 LNHNV and CDR2 YYDKDF (reference sequence). CDR3 nucleotide sequence: TGTGCCACCAGCAGAGATCTCGGATGGAGGTGGGGCTACGAGCAGTACTTC. It encodes CATSRDLGWRWGYEQYF.

The chain combines TRBV18 with TRBJ2-1, with D uncertain. The germline V and J ends were trimmed by 3 bases and 9 bases, with 27 bases remaining between them. This CDR3 is 18 amino acids long. Germline V CDR1 and CDR2: KGHSH, LQKENI. This chain's CDR3 is CASSPPGRMSVGVVEQFF. In nucleotides, the CDR3 is TGTGCCAGCTCACCCCCCGGGCGGATGTCAGTTGGTGTAGTTGAGCAGTTCTTC. Combining the CDR3 with reference TRBV18 and TRBJ2-1 gives the whole variable domain NAGVMQNPRHLVRRRGQEARLRCSPMKGHSHVYWYRQLPEEGLKFMVYLQKENIIDESGMPKERFSAEFPKEGPSILRIQQVVRGDSAAYFCASSPPGRMSVGVVEQFFGPGTRLTVL.

The chain uses TRBV10-3 and TRBJ2-1; TRBD2 matches 11 bases. Germline CDR1 and CDR2: ENHRY and SYGVKD. The J segment lost 8 bases and the V segment lost 6 bases, leaving 6 bases of the junction unmatched. The CDR3 covers 14 residues. The CDR3: CAIRGGTSGDEQFF. The CDR3 region has the DNA TGTGCCATCAGGGGGGGGACTAGCGGTGATGAGCAGTTCTTC.

This clone was seen once. The gene calls are TRBV3-1 (or the pseudogene TRBV3-2) and TRBJ2-5; no reliable D call. The CDR3 loop spans 16 amino acids. The ends were cut back, 4 bases at V and 6 bases at J, with 21 bases in the middle. Germline-derived CDR1 and CDR2 are LGHDT and YNNKEL (reference sequence). The chain's CDR3 is CASSLLRNSPQKTQYF. DNA of the CDR3: TGTGCCAGCAGCCTCCTCAGGAACAGTCCTCAGAAGACCCAGTACTTC.

The chain links TRBV7-3 to TRBJ1-6; no reliable D call. CDR3 length: 15 residues. Trimming removed 0 bases from V and 3 bases from J, with 6 bases in between. The germline V gene encodes CDR1 SGHTA and CDR2 FQGTGA. The CDR3 DNA is TGTGCCAGCAGCTTAACTAACAGCTATAATTCACCCCTCCACTTT. It encodes CASSLTNSYNSPLHF.

The rearrangement links TRBV6-5 to TRBJ1-3, with 12 bases fitting TRBD1. Germline V lookup: CDR1 MNHEY, CDR2 SVGAGI. This CDR3 comprises 16 residues. V dropped 3 bases and J dropped 6; count of bases not matched to a gene: 6. This chain's CDR3 is CASSYGGQGAENTIYF. Here the CDR3 DNA reads TGTGCCAGCAGTTATGGGGGACAGGGGGCCGAAAACACCATATATTTT.

The chain has TRBV30 and TRBJ1-2, with D uncertain. The CDR3 is 12 amino acids. From germline, CDR1 is GTSNPN and CDR2 SVGIG (reference sequence). Between the trimmed V and J ends, which lost 2 bases and 5 bases, there was a span of 9 bases. CDR3 protein: CAWSFLGYGYTF. The CDR3 coding sequence is TGTGCCTGGAGTTTCCTTGGGTATGGCTACACCTTC.

The V gene is TRBV6-2 or TRBV6-3, the J gene TRBJ1-2; no definite D call. The V gene's germline CDR1 is MNHEY and CDR2 SVGEGT. V was pared by 5 bases and J by 7 bases, with 17 bases between. The CDR3 extends over 14 amino acids. In nucleotides, the CDR3 is TGTGCCAGCAGTACCCCGGAGGCCGGATCTGGCTACACCTTC. This codes for CASSTPEAGSGYTF.

V and J are TRBV19 and TRBJ2-3, with D possibly being TRBD2 (7 bases). CDR1 and CDR2 (germline): LNHDA, SQIVND (reference sequence). The CDR3 totals 15 residues. V was cut by 3 bases and J by 1 base, with 11 bases left in between. Here the CDR3 reads CASSMGGPRTDTQYF. DNA for the CDR3: TGTGCCAGTAGTATGGGGGGGCCCCGCACAGATACGCAGTATTTT.